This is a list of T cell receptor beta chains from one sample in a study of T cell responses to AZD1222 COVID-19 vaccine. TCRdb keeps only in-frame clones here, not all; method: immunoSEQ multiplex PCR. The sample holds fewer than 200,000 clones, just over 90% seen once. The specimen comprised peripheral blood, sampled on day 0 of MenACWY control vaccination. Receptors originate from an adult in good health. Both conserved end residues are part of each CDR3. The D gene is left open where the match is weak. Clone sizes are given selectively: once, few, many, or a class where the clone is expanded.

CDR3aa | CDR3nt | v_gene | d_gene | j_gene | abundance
CASSLIGLAGGGDNEQFF | TGTGCCAGCAGCTTAATCGGGCTAGCGGGAGGCGGCGACAATGAGCAGTTCTTC | TRBV7-3 | TRBD2 | TRBJ2-1 | NA
CASSLSLRSTGELFF | TGTGCCAGCAGCTTGTCTTTGCGGAGCACCGGGGAGCTGTTTTTT | TRBV5-5 | NA | TRBJ2-2 | NA
CASSWGQGTEAFF | TGCGCCAGCAGCTGGGGACAGGGCACTGAAGCTTTCTTT | TRBV5-1 | TRBD1 | TRBJ1-1 | NA
CASSWIHDRSYNEQFF | TGTGCCAGCAGCTGGATCCACGACAGGTCCTACAATGAGCAGTTCTTC | TRBV7-2 | NA | TRBJ2-1 | NA
CASGTREKLFF | TGTGCTAGTGGTACCCGTGAAAAACTGTTTTTT | TRBV12-5 | NA | TRBJ1-4 | NA
CASMEGRETQYF | TGTGCCAGCATGGAGGGGAGGGAGACCCAGTACTTC | TRBV12-3/TRBV12-4 | NA | TRBJ2-5 | NA
CASRPKGADTQYF | TGTGCCAGCAGACCGAAGGGGGCAGATACGCAGTATTTT | TRBV11-2 | NA | TRBJ2-3 | once
CASSLALGGYYNEQFF | TGTGCCAGCAGCTTAGCGCTTGGCGGTTACTACAATGAGCAGTTCTTC | TRBV7-2 | NA | TRBJ2-1 | once
CASSLRYGNEQFF | TGTGCCAGCAGCTTAAGGTACGGAAATGAGCAGTTCTTC | TRBV7-3 | NA | TRBJ2-1 | NA
CASTPIGGAPYEQYF | TGTGCCAGCACCCCAATTGGGGGCGCACCCTACGAGCAGTACTTC | TRBV27 | NA | TRBJ2-7 | NA
CASSKGLAGLTDTQYF | TGTGCCAGCTCAAAAGGACTAGCGGGCCTCACAGATACGCAGTATTTT | TRBV18 | TRBD2 | TRBJ2-3 | NA
CASIPTQGYGYGYTF | TGTGCCAGCATCCCCACCCAGGGGTATGGCTATGGCTACACCTTC | TRBV7-2 | NA | TRBJ1-2 | few
CASSINRDGGYTF | TGTGCCAGTAGTATCAACAGGGATGGTGGCTACACCTTC | TRBV19 | NA | TRBJ1-2 | NA
CASSLQGRDGYYGYTF | TGTGCCAGCAGCTTGCAAGGCCGGGACGGATACTATGGCTACACCTTC | TRBV5-5 | NA | TRBJ1-2 | NA
CASQSRGLAGGQGEQFF | TGTGCCAGCCAGAGTCGTGGACTAGCGGGAGGGCAAGGCGAGCAGTTCTTC | TRBV14 | TRBD2 | TRBJ2-1 | NA
CASSQSRGFNQPQHF | TGTGCCAGCAGCCAAAGTAGGGGGTTCAATCAGCCCCAGCATTTT | TRBV3-1/TRBV3-2 | NA | TRBJ1-5 | few
CASSLDRGKEDTIYF | TGCGCCAGCAGCTTGGACAGGGGCAAGGAAGACACCATATATTTT | TRBV5-1 | TRBD1 | TRBJ1-3 | NA
CASSPLAGGIYEQYF | TGTGCCAGCAGCCCGCTAGCGGGAGGGATCTACGAGCAGTACTTC | TRBV7-8 | TRBD2 | TRBJ2-7 | NA
CASRGAASPQHF | TGTGCCAGCAGGGGGGCGGCCTCGCCCCAGCATTTT | TRBV28 | NA | TRBJ1-5 | NA
CASSLRAASGSSYEQYF | TGTGCCAGCAGCTTACGGGCGGCTAGCGGGAGTTCGTACGAGCAGTACTTC | TRBV7-2 | TRBD2 | TRBJ2-7 | NA
CSVCRTANTEAFF | TGCAGCGTTTGTAGGACAGCTAACACTGAAGCTTTCTTT | TRBV29-1 | NA | TRBJ1-1 | NA
CASSVGDRAYGYTF | TGTGCCAGCAGCGTAGGGGACAGGGCCTATGGCTACACCTTC | TRBV9 | TRBD1 | TRBJ1-2 | NA
CASSPSGGAGQPQHF | TGTGCCAGCAGTCCCTCGGGGGGGGCGGGTCAGCCCCAGCATTTT | TRBV27 | NA | TRBJ1-5 | NA
CASSEGTGGRELFF | TGTGCCAGCAGTGAAGGGACTGGGGGTCGGGAGCTGTTTTTT | TRBV6-1 | NA | TRBJ2-2 | NA
CASSFSGQPQHF | TGTGCCAGCAGCTTCTCGGGTCAGCCCCAGCATTTT | TRBV3-1/TRBV3-2 | NA | TRBJ1-5 | NA
CASRSSSRGGETQYF | TGTGCCAGCAGAAGCAGCAGCAGGGGGGGAGAGACCCAGTACTTC | TRBV6-5 | NA | TRBJ2-5 | once
CASSGTAMNTEAFF | TGTGCCAGCAGCGGGACAGCCATGAACACTGAAGCTTTCTTT | TRBV6-5 | TRBD1 | TRBJ1-1 | NA
CSVEDSGVSTDTQYF | TGCAGCGTTGAAGATTCGGGGGTTAGCACAGATACGCAGTATTTT | TRBV29-1 | NA | TRBJ2-3 | NA
CASSPDRGRQPQHF | TGTGCCAGCAGCCCGGACAGGGGAAGGCAGCCCCAGCATTTT | TRBV2 | TRBD1 | TRBJ1-5 | NA